This T cell receptor beta chain is drawn from a study of T-cell reconstitution after alpha-beta-depleted transplantation in children. Molecular barcoding with unique molecular identifiers was used for the TCRbeta library. TCRdb reprocessed the PCR reads with MiXCR, giving one entry per CDR3 protein. The sample consists of 200,000 to 300,000 distinct CDR3 sequences, around 12% of them appearing once. In this sample, this clonotype turned up many times. CDR3 length: 15 amino acids. Losses at the gene ends were 0 bases for V and 2 bases for J; bases not matched to a gene: 3. Germline V gene lookup returns CDR1 SGHRS and CDR2 YFSETQ.

The source is a human donor who donated a stem cell graft to a child with acute lymphoblastic leukemia. The genes are TRBV5-1 and TRBJ1-1, with 8 bases lining up with TRBD1. This specimen was PBMCs from the stem cell graft donor, taken from the stem cell graft. The chain's CDR3 is CASSLAGTGNTEAFF. The CDR3, as DNA: TGCGCCAGCAGCTTGGCCGGGACAGGCAACACTGAAGCTTTCTTT.